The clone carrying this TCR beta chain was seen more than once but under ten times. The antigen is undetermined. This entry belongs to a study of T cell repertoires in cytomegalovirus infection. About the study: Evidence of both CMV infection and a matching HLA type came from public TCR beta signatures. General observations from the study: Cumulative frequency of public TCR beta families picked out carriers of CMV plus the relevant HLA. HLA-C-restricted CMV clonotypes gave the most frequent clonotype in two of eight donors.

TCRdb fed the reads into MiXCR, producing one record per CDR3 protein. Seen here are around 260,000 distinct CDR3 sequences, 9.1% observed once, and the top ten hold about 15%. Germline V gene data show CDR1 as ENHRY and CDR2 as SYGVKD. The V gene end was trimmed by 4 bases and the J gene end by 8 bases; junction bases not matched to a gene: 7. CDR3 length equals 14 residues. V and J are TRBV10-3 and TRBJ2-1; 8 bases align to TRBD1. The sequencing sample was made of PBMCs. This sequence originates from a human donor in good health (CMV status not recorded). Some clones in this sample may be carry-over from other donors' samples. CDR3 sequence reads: CAISVRQGSDEQFF. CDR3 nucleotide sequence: TGTGCCATCAGTGTACGACAGGGGAGCGATGAGCAGTTCTTC.